This T cell receptor beta chain came from a study of early T cells in non-severe SARS-CoV-2 infection. Study-level results: Sequences matched to VDJdb favored anti-spike CD8 responses, while private and CD4 specificities were missed.

CDR1 is SQVTM, CDR2 ANQGSEA, per germline. Trimming at V came to 2 bases and at J to 8 bases, leaving 11 bases not matched to a gene. The CDR3 has 17 amino acids. TCRdb called the 5' RACE reads again in MiXCR, with one record for every CDR3 protein. The data contain 110,000 or so distinct CDR3 sequences, over 10% of them singletons. The table lists this clonotype with a few counts. Antigen: not known. The chain joins TRBV29-1 to TRBJ2-1, with TRBD2 identical over 14 bases. This TCR was recovered from an adult who was a healthcare worker with PCR-confirmed SARS-CoV-2 infection or an uninfected control (not recorded which). Sequencing was performed on whole blood. CDR3 DNA sequence: TGCAGCGTTGAAACTGACCGGACTAGCGGGAGGTACGATGAGCAGTTCTTC. Translation: CSVETDRTSGRYDEQFF.